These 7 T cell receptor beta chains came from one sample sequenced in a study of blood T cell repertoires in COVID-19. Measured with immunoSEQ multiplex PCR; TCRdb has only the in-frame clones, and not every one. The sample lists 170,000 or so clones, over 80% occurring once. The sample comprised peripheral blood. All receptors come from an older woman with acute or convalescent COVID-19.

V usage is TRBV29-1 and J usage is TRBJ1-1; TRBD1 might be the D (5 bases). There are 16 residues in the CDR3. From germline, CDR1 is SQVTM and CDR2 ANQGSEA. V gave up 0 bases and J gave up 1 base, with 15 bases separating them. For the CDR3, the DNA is TGCAGCGTTGAAGATTATGTCCAGGGAGGGAACACTGAAGCTTTCTTT. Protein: CSVEDYVQGGNTEAFF.

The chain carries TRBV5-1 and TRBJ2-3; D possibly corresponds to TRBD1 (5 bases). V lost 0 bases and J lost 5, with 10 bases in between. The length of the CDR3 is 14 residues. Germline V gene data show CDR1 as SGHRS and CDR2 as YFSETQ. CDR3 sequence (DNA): TGCGCCAGCAGCTTGGCCTCAGGGCAAGATACGCAGTATTTT. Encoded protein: CASSLASGQDTQYF. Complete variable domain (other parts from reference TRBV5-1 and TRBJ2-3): KAGVTQTPRYLIKTRGQQVTLSCSPISGHRSVSWYQQTPGQGLQFLFEYFSETQRNKGNFPGRFSGRQFSNSRSEMNVSTLELGDSALYLCASSLASGQDTQYFGPGTRLTVL.

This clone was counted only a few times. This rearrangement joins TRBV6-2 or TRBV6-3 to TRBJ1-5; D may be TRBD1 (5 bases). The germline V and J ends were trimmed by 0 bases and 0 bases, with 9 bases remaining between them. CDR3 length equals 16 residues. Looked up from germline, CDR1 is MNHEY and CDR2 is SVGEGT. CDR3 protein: CASSYSRDYSNQPQHF. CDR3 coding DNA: TGTGCCAGCAGTTACTCGCGGGACTATAGCAATCAGCCCCAGCATTTT.

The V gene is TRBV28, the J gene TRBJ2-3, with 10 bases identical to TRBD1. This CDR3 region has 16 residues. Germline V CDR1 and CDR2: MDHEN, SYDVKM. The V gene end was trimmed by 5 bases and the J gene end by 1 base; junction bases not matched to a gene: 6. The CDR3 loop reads CASSTRTGGGTDTQYF. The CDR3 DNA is TGTGCCAGCAGTACGCGGACAGGGGGGGGCACAGATACGCAGTATTTT. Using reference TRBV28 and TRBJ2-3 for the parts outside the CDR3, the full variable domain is DVKVTQSSRYLVKRTGEKVFLECVQDMDHENMFWYRQDPGLGLRLIYFSYDVKMKEKGDIPEGYSVSREKKERFSLILESASTNQTSMYLCASSTRTGGGTDTQYFGPGTRLTVL.

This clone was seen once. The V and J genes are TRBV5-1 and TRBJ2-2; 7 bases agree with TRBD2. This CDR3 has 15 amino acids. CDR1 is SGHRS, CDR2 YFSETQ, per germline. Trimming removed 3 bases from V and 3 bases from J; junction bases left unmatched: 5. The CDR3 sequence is CASSWEGLDTGELFF. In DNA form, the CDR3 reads TGCGCCAGCAGCTGGGAGGGATTGGACACCGGGGAGCTGTTTTTT.

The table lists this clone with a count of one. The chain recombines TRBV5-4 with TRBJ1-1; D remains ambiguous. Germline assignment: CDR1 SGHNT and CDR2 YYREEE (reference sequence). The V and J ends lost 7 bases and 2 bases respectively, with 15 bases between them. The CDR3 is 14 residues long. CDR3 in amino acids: CASLSGPLNTEAFF. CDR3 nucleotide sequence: TGTGCCAGCCTCTCCGGTCCGCTAAACACTGAAGCTTTCTTT.

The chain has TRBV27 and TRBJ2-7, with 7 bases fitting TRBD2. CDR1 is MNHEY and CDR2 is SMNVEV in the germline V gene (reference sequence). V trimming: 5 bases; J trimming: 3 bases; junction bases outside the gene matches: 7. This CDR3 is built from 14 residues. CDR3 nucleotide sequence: TGTGCCAGCAGTGGGGGACGGGGGGTCTACGAGCAGTACTTC. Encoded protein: CASSGGRGVYEQYF.